The 11 T cell receptor beta chains below were found in one sample sequenced in a study of T cells in Graves' hyperthyroidism and ophthalmopathy. TCR beta CDR3 regions were amplified from RNA transcripts. The HTBI primer set drove a first-round RT-PCR of the TCR CDR3. MiXCR, applied by TCRdb to the multiplex PCR reads, yields one record per CDR3 protein. The sample consists of approximately 320,000 distinct CDR3 sequences, about 15% of them appearing once. Sequenced: blood. These receptors came from a young man with Graves' hyperthyroidism.

Comments on this clonotype: At one of its ends the junction is not consistent with the germline gene, which may arise from a read error. The gene calls are TRBV11-2 and TRBJ2-7; D is ambiguous. This CDR3 comprises 14 residues. CDR1 and CDR2 from the germline V gene are SGHAT and FQNNGV. In DNA, the CDR3 is TGTGCCAGCAGTTTCCGCGGCTACACCTACAAGCAGTACTTC. The encoded protein is CASSFRGYTYKQYF.

Ten or more counts support this clonotype. The chain links TRBV19 to TRBJ2-5; D not certain. The CDR3 is 12 residues long. The V end lost 3 bases, the J end lost 5 bases, and 7 bases lay between the germline ends. Germline-derived CDR1 and CDR2 are LNHDA and SQIVND (reference sequence). The CDR3 sequence: CASSITGETQYF. DNA of the CDR3: TGTGCCAGTAGTATCACGGGCGAGACCCAGTACTTC.

The V and J genes are TRBV27 and TRBJ2-7; 11 bases map to TRBD1. Germline V lookup: CDR1 MNHEY, CDR2 SMNVEV (reference sequence). The junction had 12 bases not matched to a gene; V was cut back by 6 bases and J by 2 bases. The CDR3 extends over 17 amino acids. CDR3 coding DNA: TGTGCCAGCAGATCTGGACGCGGGACAGGGGGTACCTACGAGCAGTACTTC. It translates to CASRSGRGTGGTYEQYF.

The chain uses TRBV29-1 and TRBJ2-1; 7 bases line up with TRBD2. With V trimmed by 5 bases and J by 9 bases, 7 bases remained unmatched. The CDR3 totals 12 residues. CDR1 is SQVTM, CDR2 ANQGSEA, per germline. Here the CDR3 DNA reads TGCAGCGTTCCCGGGGGAGGGAGTGAGCAGTTCTTC. Protein sequence: CSVPGGGSEQFF.

This clonotype was seen a handful of times. The chain uses TRBV7-3 and TRBJ2-6; D is unclear. The CDR3 is 16 residues long. The germline gives CDR1 SGHTA, CDR2 FQGTGA. The V and J ends lost 0 bases and 0 bases respectively, with 6 bases between them. CDR3 sequence: CASSLTKVSGANVLTF. The CDR3 bases are TGTGCCAGCAGCTTAACGAAAGTCTCTGGGGCCAACGTCCTGACTTTC. The full variable domain, rest sourced from reference TRBV7-3 and TRBJ2-6, is GAGVSQTPSNKVTEKGKYVELRCDPISGHTALYWYRQSLGQGPEFLIYFQGTGAADDSGLPNDRFFAVRPEGSVSTLKIQRTERGDSAVYLCASSLTKVSGANVLTFGAGSRLTVL.

At least ten counts were recorded for this clonotype. V is TRBV28 and J is TRBJ1-1; D is unresolved. Trimming took 4 bases from V and 4 from J, leaving 7 bases between them. CDR3 length: 12 amino acids. Germline CDR1 and CDR2: MDHEN and SYDVKM. This CDR3 reads CASSSRTTEAFF. The CDR3 DNA reads as TGTGCCAGCAGTTCGCGCACCACTGAAGCTTTCTTT.

This clonotype was seen repeatedly, ten times or more. This chain connects TRBV30 to TRBJ1-1; the D is unclear. This CDR3 comprises 11 residues. Trimming stripped 4 bases from V and 7 bases from J, with 10 bases between. CDR1 GTSNPN and CDR2 SVGIG come from the germline V gene (reference sequence). The CDR3 bases are TGTGCCTGGAAGACCCTTAGTGAAGCTTTCTTT. Its translation: CAWKTLSEAFF.

This clonotype was picked up many times. The chain is built from TRBV20-1 and TRBJ2-3; perhaps TRBD1 as D (5 bases). Trimming removed 2 bases from V and 1 base from J, with 7 bases in between. The germline V gene has CDR1 DFQATT and CDR2 SNEGSKA (reference sequence). The CDR3 is 13 amino acids. DNA for the CDR3: TGCAGTGCTAGATGGGGCCGCACAGATACGCAGTATTTT. It specifies CSARWGRTDTQYF.

At least ten counts were recorded for this clonotype. The V call is TRBV20-1, the J call TRBJ2-7; maybe TRBD2 (5 bases). Per the germline V gene, CDR1 is DFQATT and CDR2 is SNEGSKA (reference sequence). V was shortened by 3 bases and J by 0 bases, with 12 bases between the two germline ends. The CDR3 length is 14 residues. The chain's CDR3 is CSASPTTDSYEQYF. The CDR3 bases are TGCAGTGCTAGTCCGACTACCGACTCCTACGAGCAGTACTTC.

This clonotype was observed many times. The chain employs TRBV7-2 and TRBJ2-1, with D unclear. V was trimmed by 2 bases and J by 2 bases, leaving 7 bases between them. CDR3 length equals 14 residues. From germline, CDR1 is SGHTA and CDR2 FQGNSA. The CDR3: CASSLKLTYNEQFF. The CDR3 coding sequence is TGTGCCAGCAGCTTAAAGTTAACCTACAATGAGCAGTTCTTC.

This clonotype was seen a handful of times. The chain joins TRBV24-1 to TRBJ2-5; 15 bases are a match to TRBD2. Germline lookup yields CDR1 KGHDR and CDR2 SFDVKD. Trimming cost V 3 bases and J 5 bases; bases outside gene matches: 3. CDR3 length equals 16 residues. In nucleotides, the CDR3 is TGTGCCACCAGTGATCCTGGACTAGCGGGAGGGGAGACCCAGTACTTC. It yields the protein CATSDPGLAGGETQYF.